This record looks at one T cell receptor (beta chain) sequence and its context. The germline V gene has CDR1 SGHTA and CDR2 FQGNSA. This CDR3 is 12 amino acids long. Trimming took 5 bases from V and 5 from J, leaving 9 bases between them. This entry is derived from a study of blood T cell repertoires in COVID-19. Generated by immunoSEQ multiplex PCR, the TCRdb table keeps only in-frame clones and is missing some. Here the sample spans just over 150,000 clones, around 85% being singletons. The rearrangement uses TRBV7-2 and TRBJ1-2; D may be TRBD1 (5 bases). The sequence derives from a human donor with acute or convalescent COVID-19. The donor label of this sample is uncertain. The sequencing input was peripheral blood. The CDR3 reads CASSPTGYGYTF. The DNA of the CDR3 is TGTGCCAGCAGCCCTACAGGATATGGCTACACCTTC.